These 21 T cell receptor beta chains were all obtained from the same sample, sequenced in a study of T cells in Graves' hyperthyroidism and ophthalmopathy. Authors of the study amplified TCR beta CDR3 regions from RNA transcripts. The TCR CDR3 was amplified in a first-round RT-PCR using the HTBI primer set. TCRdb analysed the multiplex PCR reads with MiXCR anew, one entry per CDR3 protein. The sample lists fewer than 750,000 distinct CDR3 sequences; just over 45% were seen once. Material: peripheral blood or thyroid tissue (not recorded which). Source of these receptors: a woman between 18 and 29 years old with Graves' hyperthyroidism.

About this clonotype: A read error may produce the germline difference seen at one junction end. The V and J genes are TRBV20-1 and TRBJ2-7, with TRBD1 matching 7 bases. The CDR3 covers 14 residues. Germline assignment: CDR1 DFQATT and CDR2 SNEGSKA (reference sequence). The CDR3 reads CSARDTGEPYEQNF. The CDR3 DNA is TGCAGTGCTAGAGATACAGGGGAACCCTACGAGCAGAACTTC.

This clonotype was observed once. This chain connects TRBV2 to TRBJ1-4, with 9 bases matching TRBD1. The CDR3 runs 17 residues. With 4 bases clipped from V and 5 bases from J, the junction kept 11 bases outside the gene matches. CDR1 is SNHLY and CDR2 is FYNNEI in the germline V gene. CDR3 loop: CASSVVTGGDYNEKLFF. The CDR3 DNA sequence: TGTGCCAGCAGTGTCGTAACAGGGGGCGATTACAATGAAAAACTGTTTTTT.

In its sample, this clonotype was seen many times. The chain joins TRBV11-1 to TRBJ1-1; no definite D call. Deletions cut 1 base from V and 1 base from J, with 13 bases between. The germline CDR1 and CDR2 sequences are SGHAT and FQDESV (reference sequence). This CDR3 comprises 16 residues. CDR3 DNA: TGTGCCAGCAGCTTAGTGGGCGTCGGAGCGAACACTGAAGCTTTCTTT. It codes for CASSLVGVGANTEAFF.

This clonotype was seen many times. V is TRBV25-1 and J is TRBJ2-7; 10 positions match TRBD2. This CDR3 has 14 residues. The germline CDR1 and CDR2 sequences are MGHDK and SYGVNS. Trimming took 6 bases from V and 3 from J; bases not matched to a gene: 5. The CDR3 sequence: CASRDTSGDYEQYF. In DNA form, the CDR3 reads TGTGCCAGCAGGGATACTAGCGGGGACTACGAGCAGTACTTC.

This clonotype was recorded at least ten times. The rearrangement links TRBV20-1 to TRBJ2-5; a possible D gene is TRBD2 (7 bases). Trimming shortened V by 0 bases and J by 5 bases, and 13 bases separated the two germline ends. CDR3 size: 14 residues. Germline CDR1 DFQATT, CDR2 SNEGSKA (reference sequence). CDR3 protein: CSAREEGGRETQYF. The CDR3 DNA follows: TGCAGTGCTAGAGAGGAGGGGGGGCGGGAGACCCAGTACTTC.

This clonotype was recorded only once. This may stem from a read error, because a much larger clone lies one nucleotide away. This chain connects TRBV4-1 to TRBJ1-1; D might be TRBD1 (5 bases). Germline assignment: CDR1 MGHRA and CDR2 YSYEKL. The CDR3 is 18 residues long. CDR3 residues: CASSHRPGAGAVNTEALF. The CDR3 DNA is TGCGCCAGCAGCCATAGGCCCGGGGCTGGAGCGGTGAACACTGAAGCTCTCTTT.

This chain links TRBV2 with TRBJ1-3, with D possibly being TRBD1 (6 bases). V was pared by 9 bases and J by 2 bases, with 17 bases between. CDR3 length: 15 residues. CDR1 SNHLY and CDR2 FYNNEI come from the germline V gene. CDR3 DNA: TGTGCCAGACAGGCCGCGGGGGCTGCTGGAAACACCATATATTTT. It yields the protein CARQAAGAAGNTIYF.

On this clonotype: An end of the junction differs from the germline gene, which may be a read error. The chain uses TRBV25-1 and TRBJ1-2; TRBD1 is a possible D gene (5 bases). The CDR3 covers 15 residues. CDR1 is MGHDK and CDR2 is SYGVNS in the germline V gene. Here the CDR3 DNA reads TGTGCCAGCGTTGAAGAAGACAGAGATAACTATGGCTGCACCTTC. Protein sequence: CASVEEDRDNYGCTF.

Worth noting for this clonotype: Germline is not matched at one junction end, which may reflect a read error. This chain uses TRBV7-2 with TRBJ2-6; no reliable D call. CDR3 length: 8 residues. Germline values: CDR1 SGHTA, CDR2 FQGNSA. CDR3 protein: CASSLLPF. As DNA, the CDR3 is TGTGCCAGCAGCTTACTCCCTTTC. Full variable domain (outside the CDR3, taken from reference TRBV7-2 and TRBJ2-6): GAGVSQSPSNKVTEKGKDVELRCDPISGHTALYWYRQSLGQGLEFLIYFQGNSAPDKSGLPSDRFSAERTGGSVSTLTIQRTQQEDSAVYLCASSLLPFGAGSRLTVL.

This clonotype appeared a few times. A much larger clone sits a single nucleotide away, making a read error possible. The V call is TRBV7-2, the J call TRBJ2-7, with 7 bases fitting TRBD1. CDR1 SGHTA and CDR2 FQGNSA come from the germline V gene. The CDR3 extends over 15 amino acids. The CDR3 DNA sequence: TGTGCCAGCAGCAGAGGGGGACAGCCTTACTACGAGCAGCACTTC. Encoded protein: CASSRGGQPYYEQHF. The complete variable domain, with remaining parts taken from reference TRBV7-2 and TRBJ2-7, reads GAGVSQSPSNKVTEKGKDVELRCDPISGHTALYWYRQSLGQGLEFLIYFQGNSAPDKSGLPSDRFSAERTGGSVSTLTIQRTQQEDSAVYLCASSRGGQPYYEQHFGPGTRLTVT.

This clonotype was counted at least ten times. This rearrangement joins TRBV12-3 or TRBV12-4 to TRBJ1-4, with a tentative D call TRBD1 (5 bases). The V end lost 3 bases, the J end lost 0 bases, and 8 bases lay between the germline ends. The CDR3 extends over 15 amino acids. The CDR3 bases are TGTGCCAGCAGTTTGGGGGTCTCAACTAATGAAAAACTGTTTTTT. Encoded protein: CASSLGVSTNEKLFF.

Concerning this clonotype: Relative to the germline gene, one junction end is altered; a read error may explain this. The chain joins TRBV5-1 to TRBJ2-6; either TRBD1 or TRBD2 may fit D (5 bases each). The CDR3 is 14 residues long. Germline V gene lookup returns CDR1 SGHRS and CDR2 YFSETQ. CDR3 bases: TGCGTCAGCAGCGCCTGGGACGGGGCCAACGTCCTGACTTTC. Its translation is CVSSAWDGANVLTF.

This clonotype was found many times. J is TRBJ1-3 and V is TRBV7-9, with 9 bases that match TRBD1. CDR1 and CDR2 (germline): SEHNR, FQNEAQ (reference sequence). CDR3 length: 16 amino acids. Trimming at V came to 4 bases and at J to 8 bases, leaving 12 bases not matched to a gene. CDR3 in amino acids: CASSSNRGQGVDTIYF. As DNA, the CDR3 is TGTGCCAGCAGCTCAAACCGGGGACAGGGTGTAGACACCATATATTTT.

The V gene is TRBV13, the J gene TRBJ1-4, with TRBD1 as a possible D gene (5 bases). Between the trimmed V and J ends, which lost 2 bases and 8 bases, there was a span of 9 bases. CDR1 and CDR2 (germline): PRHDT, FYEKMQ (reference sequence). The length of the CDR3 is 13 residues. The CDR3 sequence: CASSLSQVEKLFF. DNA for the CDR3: TGTGCCAGCAGCTTATCACAGGTGGAAAAACTGTTTTTT.

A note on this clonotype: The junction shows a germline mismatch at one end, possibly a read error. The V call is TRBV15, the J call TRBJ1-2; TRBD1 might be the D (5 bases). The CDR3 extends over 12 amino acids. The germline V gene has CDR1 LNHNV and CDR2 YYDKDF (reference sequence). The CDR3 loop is CATSRFGGDDAF. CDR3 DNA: TGTGCCACCAGCAGATTCGGGGGGGACGACGCCTTC. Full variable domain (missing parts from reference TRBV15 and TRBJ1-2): DAMVIQNPRYQVTQFGKPVTLSCSQTLNHNVMYWYQQKSSQAPKLLFHYYDKDFNNEADTPDNFQSRRPNTSFCFLDIRSPGLGDTAMYLCATSRFGGDDAFGSGTRLTVV.

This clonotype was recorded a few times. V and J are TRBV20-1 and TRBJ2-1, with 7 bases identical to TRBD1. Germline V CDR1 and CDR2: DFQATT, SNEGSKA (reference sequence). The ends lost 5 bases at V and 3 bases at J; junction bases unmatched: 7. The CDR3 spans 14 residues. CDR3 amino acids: CSAPDRADYNEQFF. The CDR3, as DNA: TGCAGTGCTCCTGACAGGGCGGACTACAATGAGCAGTTCTTC.

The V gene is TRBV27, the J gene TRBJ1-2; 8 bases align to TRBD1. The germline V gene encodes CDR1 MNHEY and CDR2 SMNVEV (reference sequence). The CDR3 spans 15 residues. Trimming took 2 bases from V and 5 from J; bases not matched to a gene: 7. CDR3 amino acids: CASSLAGQGGYGYTF. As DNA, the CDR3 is TGTGCCAGCAGTTTAGCTGGACAGGGAGGGTATGGCTACACCTTC.

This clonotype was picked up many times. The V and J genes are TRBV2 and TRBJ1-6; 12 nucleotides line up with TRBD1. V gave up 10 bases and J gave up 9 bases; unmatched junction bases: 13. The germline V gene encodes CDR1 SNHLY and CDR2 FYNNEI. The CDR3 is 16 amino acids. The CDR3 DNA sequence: TGTGCCACCAGGAACCGGGACAGGGGGCTTAGTTCACCCCTCCACTTT. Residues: CATRNRDRGLSSPLHF.

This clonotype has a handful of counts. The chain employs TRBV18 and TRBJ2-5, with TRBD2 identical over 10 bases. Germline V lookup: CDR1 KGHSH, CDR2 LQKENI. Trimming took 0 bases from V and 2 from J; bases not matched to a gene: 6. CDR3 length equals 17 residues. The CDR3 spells CASSPPRGTSEQETQYF. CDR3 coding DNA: TGTGCCAGCTCACCACCCCGGGGGACTAGCGAACAAGAGACCCAGTACTTC.

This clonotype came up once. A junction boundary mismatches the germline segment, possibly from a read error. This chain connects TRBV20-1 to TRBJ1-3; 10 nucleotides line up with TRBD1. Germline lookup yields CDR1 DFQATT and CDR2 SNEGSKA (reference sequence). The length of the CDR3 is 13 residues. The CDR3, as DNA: TGCAGTGCTTTTTGGGACAGGGGTCTGGAAACCTTCTTT. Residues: CSAFWDRGLETFF.

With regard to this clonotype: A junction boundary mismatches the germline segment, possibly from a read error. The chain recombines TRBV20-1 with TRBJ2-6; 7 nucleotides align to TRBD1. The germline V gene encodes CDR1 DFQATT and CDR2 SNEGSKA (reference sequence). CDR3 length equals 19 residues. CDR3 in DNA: TGCAGTGCTAGAGATTTAACCGGGACAGCCCCCTTAGGGGCCAACGTCCTGGCTTTC. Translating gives CSARDLTGTAPLGANVLAF.